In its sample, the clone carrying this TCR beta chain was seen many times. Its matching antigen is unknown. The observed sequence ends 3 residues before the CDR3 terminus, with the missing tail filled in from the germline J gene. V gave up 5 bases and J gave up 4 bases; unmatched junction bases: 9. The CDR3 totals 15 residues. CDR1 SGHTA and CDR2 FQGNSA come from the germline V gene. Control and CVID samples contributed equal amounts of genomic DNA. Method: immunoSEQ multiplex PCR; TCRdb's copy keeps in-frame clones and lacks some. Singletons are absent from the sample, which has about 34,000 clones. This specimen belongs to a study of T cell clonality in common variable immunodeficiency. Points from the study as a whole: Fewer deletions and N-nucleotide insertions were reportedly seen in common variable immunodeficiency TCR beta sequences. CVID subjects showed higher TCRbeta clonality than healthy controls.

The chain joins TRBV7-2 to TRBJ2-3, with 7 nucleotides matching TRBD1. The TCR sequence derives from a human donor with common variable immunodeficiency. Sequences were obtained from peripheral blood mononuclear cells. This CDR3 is CASSPRQGIADTQYF. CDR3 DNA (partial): TGTGCCAGCAGCCCCAGACAGGGTATCGCAGATACG.